The T cell receptor beta chain under discussion was sequenced for a study of blood T cell repertoires in COVID-19. Overall study context: Sites across the United States, Italy and Spain contributed samples from acute and convalescent COVID-19. Nucleic acid was either cDNA or gDNA, and it came from T cells, B-cell-depleted T cells, or PBMCs.

The CDR3 has 16 amino acids. The V segment lost 0 bases and the J segment 3 bases; nucleotides outside the gene matches: 3. The germline CDR1 and CDR2 sequences are MNHEY and SVGAGI. Per the original data handling: Estimation of nucleated cell counts relied on the amplification of reference gene primers. Generated by immunoSEQ multiplex PCR, the TCRdb table keeps only in-frame clones and is missing some. Clone size and the V and J calls come from that table; the DNA yielded D and trimming. The sample includes about 72,000 clones, roughly 90% of them seen just once. The genes are TRBV6-5 and TRBJ2-3, with 10 bases fitting TRBD1. This receptor was obtained from a human donor in a cohort sampled during active COVID-19. Sequenced sample: peripheral blood. CDR3 nucleotides: TGTGCCAGCAGTTACTCGGGACAGGGGTGGACAGATACGCAGTATTTT. Encoded protein: CASSYSGQGWTDTQYF.